This T cell receptor beta chain was captured by sequencing in a study of blood T cell repertoires in COVID-19. Overall study: PBMCs, B-cell-depleted T cells, or T cells were the source of the cDNA or gDNA that made up the material.

Only a few counts were recorded for this clone. Trimming took off 2 bases at V and 3 bases at J, with 7 bases between the two ends. Germline CDR1 is MNHEY and CDR2 is SMNVEV (reference sequence). CDR3 length: 13 amino acids. In the original analysis: Reference gene primer amplification gave estimated nucleated cell counts. This table comes from immunoSEQ multiplex PCR, and its TCRdb copy is limited to in-frame clones, with some not included. D and trimming come from the DNA, and the V and J calls and clone size come from that table. The top ten hold 15% to 20% of the sample, which has roughly 68,000 clones, over 65% seen once.

The material sequenced was peripheral blood. The chain combines TRBV27 with TRBJ1-1, with D uncertain. The origin of this receptor is an elderly woman with acute or convalescent COVID-19. As DNA, the CDR3 is TGTGCCAGCAGTTTAAATAGAGACACTGAAGCTTTCTTT. Its translation: CASSLNRDTEAFF.